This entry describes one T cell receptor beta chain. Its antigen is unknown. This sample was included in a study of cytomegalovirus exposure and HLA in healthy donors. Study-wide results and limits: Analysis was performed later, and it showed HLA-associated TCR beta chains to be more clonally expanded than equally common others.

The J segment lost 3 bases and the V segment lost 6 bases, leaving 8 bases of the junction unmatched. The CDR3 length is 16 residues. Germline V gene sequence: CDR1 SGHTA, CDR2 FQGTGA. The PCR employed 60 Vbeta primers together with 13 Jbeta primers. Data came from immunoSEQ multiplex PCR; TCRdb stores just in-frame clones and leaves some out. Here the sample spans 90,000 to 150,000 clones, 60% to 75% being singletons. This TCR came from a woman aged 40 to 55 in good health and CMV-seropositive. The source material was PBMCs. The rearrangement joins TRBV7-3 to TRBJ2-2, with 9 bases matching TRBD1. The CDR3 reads CASRRTGARDTGELFF. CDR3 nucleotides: TGTGCCAGCAGACGGACAGGGGCGAGAGACACCGGGGAGCTGTTTTTT.